This T cell receptor beta chain originates from a study of blood T cell repertoires in COVID-19. V was trimmed by 0 bases and J by 7 bases, leaving 7 bases between them. This CDR3 comprises 13 residues. Per the germline V gene, CDR1 is GTSNPN and CDR2 is SVGIG (reference sequence). Produced via immunoSEQ multiplex PCR; TCRdb's table is partial and in-frame only. The data hold under 200,000 clones, with 80% to 90% observed a single time. V gene TRBV30 combines with J gene TRBJ1-6; D might be TRBD1 (5 bases). The clonotype comes from a man aged 25-40 years with active or convalescent COVID-19. The sequenced sample was peripheral blood. The CDR3 spells CAWSVQENSPLHF. CDR3 nucleotide sequence: TGTGCCTGGAGTGTACAGGAAAATTCACCCCTCCACTTT.